A selection of T cell receptor beta chains follows, all from one sample in a study of T cells in Graves' hyperthyroidism and ophthalmopathy. TCRdb independently ran MiXCR on the multiplex PCR reads; one entry per CDR3 protein. Here the sample spans 250,000 to 300,000 distinct CDR3 sequences, roughly 15% being singletons. The specimen sequenced was blood. The receptors were sampled from a woman aged 25 to 39 with Graves' hyperthyroidism that later progressed to Graves' ophthalmopathy. CDR3s include the opening cysteine and the closing phenylalanine or tryptophan. D genes are given only for firm matches. Some rows mark clone size as missing; the rest say once, few, many or name a class of expanded clone.

>-|TRBJ2-5|TRBV4-1|many
CASSQEFQANNQETQYF
TGCGCCAGCAGCCAAGAATTCCAGGCCAATAACCAAGAGACCCAGTACTTC
>TRBD1|TRBJ2-2|TRBV7-6|few
CAIPQGQGITGELFF
TGTGCCATACCCCAAGGACAGGGGATCACCGGGGAGCTGTTTTTT
>TRBD2|TRBJ2-7|TRBV20-1|many
CSARGTSGSVYEQYF
TGCAGTGCTAGAGGAACTAGCGGGAGTGTCTACGAGCAGTACTTC
>TRBD1|TRBJ2-7|TRBV7-9|many
CASSSAVSDRAYEQYF
TGTGCCAGCAGCTCAGCTGTATCGGACAGGGCCTACGAGCAGTACTTC
>TRBD2|TRBJ2-7|TRBV18|many
CASSPTSGGPGDEQYF
TGTGCCAGCTCGCCTACTAGCGGGGGGCCCGGCGACGAGCAGTACTTC
>TRBD1|TRBJ1-1|TRBV20-1|many
CSAGQGTTEAFF
TGCAGTGCAGGACAGGGAACAACTGAAGCTTTCTTT
>-|TRBJ1-4|TRBV5-6|few
CASSPRRGEKLFF
TGTGCCAGCAGCCCGAGGCGGGGTGAAAAACTGTTTTTT
>-|TRBJ2-7|TRBV13|many
CASSFSDYEQYF
TGTGCCAGCAGCTTTTCTGACTACGAGCAGTACTTC
>TRBD1|TRBJ1-2|TRBV6-4|many
CASSDAPGTGLGYTF
TGTGCCAGCAGTGACGCACCCGGGACAGGGCTTGGCTACACCTTC
>TRBD2|TRBJ2-3|TRBV6-2/TRBV6-3|many
CASSYGREGSDTQYF
TGTGCCAGCAGTTACGGACGGGAGGGGTCAGATACGCAGTATTTT
>-|TRBJ2-1|TRBV6-6|many
CASSYGGSSYNEQFF
TGTGCCAGCAGTTACGGAGGGAGCTCCTACAATGAGCAGTTCTTC
>-|TRBJ2-2|TRBV5-1|few
CASSSPQYPGLAFSGELFF
TGCGCCAGCAGCTCACCACAATACCCCGGGCTAGCTTTTTCCGGGGAGCTGTTTTTT
>-|TRBJ2-1|TRBV28|many
CASSPFPQSYNEQFF
TGTGCCAGCAGTCCCTTCCCCCAATCCTACAATGAGCAGTTCTTC
>-|TRBJ2-3|TRBV9|few
CASSVGAGTDTQYF
TGTGCCAGCAGCGTAGGGGCGGGAACAGATACGCAGTATTTT
>TRBD2|TRBJ2-1|TRBV7-2|many
CASSLETSGSGEQFF
TGTGCCAGCAGCTTAGAGACTAGCGGGAGCGGTGAGCAGTTCTTC
>-|TRBJ1-3|TRBV28|many
CASSLGRRTGGNTIYF
TGTGCCAGCAGTTTGGGAAGGCGAACCGGTGGAAACACCATATATTTT
>TRBD1|TRBJ2-7|TRBV4-1|many
CASSQVQGADEQYF
TGCGCCAGCAGCCAAGTGCAGGGGGCGGACGAGCAGTACTTC
>-|TRBJ2-5|TRBV3-1|many
CASSQGWETQYF
TGTGCCAGCAGCCAAGGTTGGGAGACCCAGTACTTC
>TRBD2|TRBJ2-7|TRBV3-1|many
CASSARAAGDSEQYF
TGTGCCAGCAGCGCGAGGGCAGCGGGAGACAGCGAGCAGTACTTC
>-|TRBJ2-5|TRBV2|many
CASSVVQGSPQGTQYF
TGTGCCAGCAGTGTAGTTCAGGGTAGCCCGCAGGGGACCCAGTACTTC
>TRBD1|TRBJ2-2|TRBV27|many
CASSWGDRVNTGELFF
TGTGCCAGCAGTTGGGGGGACAGGGTGAACACCGGGGAGCTGTTTTTT
>TRBD2|TRBJ2-5|TRBV19|many
CASRSKEGLGETQYF
TGTGCCAGTAGAAGCAAGGAGGGACTAGGGGAGACCCAGTACTTC
>TRBD1|TRBJ2-1|TRBV18|many
CASSPPQQGQINEQFF
TGTGCCAGCTCACCACCGCAACAGGGGCAAATCAATGAGCAGTTCTTC
>-|TRBJ2-3|TRBV7-2|many
CASSPLALGTDTQYF
TGTGCCAGCAGCCCCCTAGCGCTGGGCACAGATACGCAGTATTTT
>-|TRBJ1-1|TRBV6-5|many
CASSYSESTEAFF
TGTGCCAGCAGTTACTCGGAATCAACTGAAGCTTTCTTT
>TRBD2|TRBJ2-3|TRBV28|many
CASSSITSGNTDTQYF
TGTGCCAGCAGCTCCATAACTAGCGGCAACACAGATACGCAGTATTTT
>TRBD2|TRBJ2-3|TRBV7-2|few
CASSQREQWGTDTQYF
TGTGCCAGCAGCCAGCGGGAGCAGTGGGGCACAGATACGCAGTATTTT
>-|TRBJ2-7|TRBV7-2|many
CASSSGSDSILYEQYF
TGTGCCAGCAGCTCGGGCTCGGACTCCATCCTGTACGAGCAGTACTTC
>TRBD1|TRBJ1-5|TRBV28|many
CASSLSGTGGLKPQHF
TGTGCCAGCAGTTTATCCGGGACAGGGGGCCTGAAGCCCCAGCATTTT
>TRBD1|TRBJ1-1|TRBV30|many
CAWSPPLDRGREEAFF
TGTGCCTGGAGTCCTCCTCTGGACAGGGGGCGCGAGGAAGCTTTCTTT
>TRBD1|TRBJ2-5|TRBV5-1|many
CASSFTGERQETQYF
TGCGCCAGCAGCTTTACAGGGGAGAGGCAAGAGACCCAGTACTTC
>TRBD2|TRBJ2-1|TRBV5-4|-
CASSHGTSGSEQFF
TGTGCCAGCAGCCACGGGACTAGCGGGAGTGAGCAGTTCTTC
>-|TRBJ2-1|TRBV12-3/TRBV12-4|many
CASSLGDRHHNEQFF
TGTGCCAGCAGTTTGGGCGATCGACATCACAATGAGCAGTTCTTC
>-|TRBJ2-4|TRBV3-1|many
CASSQDARVNIQYF
TGTGCCAGCAGCCAAGATGCCAGGGTAAACATTCAGTACTTC
>-|TRBJ1-5|TRBV6-2/TRBV6-3|-
CASSYGSSNQPQHF
TGTGCCAGCAGTTACGGGTCTAGCAATCAGCCCCAGCATTTT
>-|TRBJ1-4|TRBV6-6|many
CASSYLGAGNEKLFF
TGTGCCAGCAGTTACTTAGGGGCTGGTAATGAAAAACTGTTTTTT
>-|TRBJ2-7|TRBV10-3|many
CAISGTGNEQYF
TGTGCCATCAGTGGAACAGGGAACGAGCAGTACTTC
>TRBD1|TRBJ1-2|TRBV20-1|many
CSAREEGTAYGYTF
TGCAGTGCTAGAGAAGAGGGGACAGCCTATGGCTACACCTTC
>-|TRBJ2-1|TRBV28|many
CASSLGGTVGNEQFF
TGTGCCAGCAGTTTAGGCGGGACTGTGGGCAATGAGCAGTTCTTC
>-|TRBJ1-1|TRBV18|many
CASSPQKSGNTEAFF
TGTGCCAGCTCACCACAAAAGTCTGGGAACACTGAAGCTTTCTTT